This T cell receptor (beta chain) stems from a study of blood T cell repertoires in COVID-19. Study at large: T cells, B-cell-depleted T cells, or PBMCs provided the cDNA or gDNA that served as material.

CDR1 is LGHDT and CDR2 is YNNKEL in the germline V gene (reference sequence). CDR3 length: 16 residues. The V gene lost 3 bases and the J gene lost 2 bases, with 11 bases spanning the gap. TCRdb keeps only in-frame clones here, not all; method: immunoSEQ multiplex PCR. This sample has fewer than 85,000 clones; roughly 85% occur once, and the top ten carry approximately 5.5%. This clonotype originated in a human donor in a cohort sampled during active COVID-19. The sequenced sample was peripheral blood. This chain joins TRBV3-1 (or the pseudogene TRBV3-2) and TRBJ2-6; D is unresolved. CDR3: CASSHSSVPGANVLTF. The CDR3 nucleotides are TGTGCCAGCAGCCACTCCTCAGTCCCTGGGGCCAACGTCCTGACTTTC.